This is a list of T cell receptor beta chains from one sample in a study of T cells in Graves' hyperthyroidism and ophthalmopathy. One entry per CDR3 protein results from TCRdb running MiXCR on the multiplex PCR reads. The table has about 840,000 distinct CDR3 sequences, about two fifths seen once; the top ten hold approximately 8.7%. Source material: blood. The receptors originated from a man younger than 35 with Graves' hyperthyroidism. CDR3s include the opening cysteine and the closing phenylalanine or tryptophan.

TRBV20-1	TRBJ2-6	CSARGARDDVLTF
TRBV9	TRBJ2-7	CASSAGARGEQYF
TRBV7-8	TRBJ1-6	CASSLVAVNSPLHF
TRBV19	TRBJ1-5	CASRTWQGDQPQHF
TRBV6-5	TRBJ2-7	CDHVRDRAYEQYF
TRBV7-9	TRBJ1-6	CASSQGQGNSPLHF
TRBV29-1	TRBJ1-1	CSGKRGTEAFF
TRBV10-3	TRBJ2-5	CAISVLGQETQYF
TRBV7-9	TRBJ1-1	CASRTGIEANTEAFF
TRBV29-1	TRBJ2-7	CSADQGAKSSEQYF
TRBV18	TRBJ1-1	CASSWDGDAEAFF
TRBV19	TRBJ1-5	CASSQGGGPNQPQHF
TRBV20-1	TRBJ2-5	CSARRRGQVETQYF
TRBV6-6	TRBJ1-1	CASSKDRLDTEAFF
TRBV10-3	TRBJ2-7	CAIRDASGDTYEQYF
TRBV20-1	TRBJ2-7	CSASIGGEQYF
TRBV12-3/TRBV12-4	TRBJ2-2	CASSYTGITGELFF
TRBV6-5	TRBJ1-5	CASSQDRVGQPQHF
TRBV12-5	TRBJ2-2	CASGLDRNTGELFF
TRBV11-3	TRBJ1-1	CASSQTWGAGTEAFF
TRBV9	TRBJ2-7	CASSHRLAEAYEQYF
TRBV4-1	TRBJ1-4	CASSQDPLRLFF
TRBV24-1	TRBJ1-5	CASSDYRDGNQPQHF
TRBV7-2	TRBJ1-2	CASSIQGGSMGNTF
TRBV7-8	TRBJ2-6	CASSLGQGMSGANVLTF
TRBV2	TRBJ2-5	CASSRDRGAETQYF
TRBV2	TRBJ1-1	CASRTLEAFF